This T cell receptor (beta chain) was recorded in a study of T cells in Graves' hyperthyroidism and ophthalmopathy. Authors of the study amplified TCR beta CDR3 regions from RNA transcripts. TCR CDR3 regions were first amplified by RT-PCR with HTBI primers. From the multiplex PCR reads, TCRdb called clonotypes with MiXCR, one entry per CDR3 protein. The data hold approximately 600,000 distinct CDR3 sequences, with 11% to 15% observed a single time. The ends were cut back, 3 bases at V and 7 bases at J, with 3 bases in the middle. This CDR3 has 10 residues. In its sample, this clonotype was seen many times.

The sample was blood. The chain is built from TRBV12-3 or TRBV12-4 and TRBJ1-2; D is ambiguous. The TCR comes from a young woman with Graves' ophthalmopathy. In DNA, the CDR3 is TGTGCCAGCAGTTTCGGTGGCTACACCTTC. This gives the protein CASSFGGYTF.